These 23 T cell receptor beta chains were sequenced from one sample in a study of T cell repertoires in cytomegalovirus infection. These receptors' antigens are unknown. TCRdb ran MiXCR on the reads and lists one entry per CDR3 protein. This sample yields around 430,000 distinct CDR3 sequences, of which about 39% are seen a single time; about 45% belongs to the top ten. Sequencing used cultured PBMCs, obtained from culture after CMV antigen stimulation. Source of these receptors: a human donor in good health (CMV status not recorded). Some clones in this sample may be carry-over from other donors' samples.

This sequence joins TRBV7-2 and TRBJ1-6, with no clear D. CDR1 SGHTA and CDR2 FQGNSA come from the germline V gene. The CDR3 totals 13 residues. Trimming pared 1 base from V and 7 bases from J, leaving 5 bases between. The CDR3 sequence: CASSLDWNSPLHF. The CDR3 DNA reads TGTGCCAGCAGCTTAGACTGGAATTCACCCCTCCACTTT.

V usage is TRBV4-3 and J usage is TRBJ2-7; D is uncertain. Germline CDR1 and CDR2: LGHNA and YSLEER. V gave up 4 bases and J gave up 9 bases, with 25 bases separating them. The CDR3 spans 16 residues. The CDR3 is CASSLPPGISRKMQYF. CDR3 nucleotide sequence: TGCGCCAGCAGCCTCCCCCCGGGTATCAGTAGGAAGATGCAGTACTTC.

This chain connects TRBV4-1 to TRBJ2-3; 8 bases align to TRBD1. Germline V CDR1 and CDR2: MGHRA, YSYEKL. The CDR3 extends over 15 amino acids. Trimming took 5 bases from V and 0 from J; bases not matched to a gene: 4. The CDR3 nucleotides are TGCGCCAGCAGCGGCCGGGACAGGAGCACAGATACGCAGTATTTT. Its protein is CASSGRDRSTDTQYF.

This chain uses TRBV7-2 with TRBJ2-7, with D possibly matching TRBD2 (5 bases). Trimming took 6 bases from V and 4 from J, leaving 13 bases between them. In germline, CDR1 is SGHTA, CDR2 FQGNSA. CDR3 length: 13 amino acids. The CDR3 bases are TGTGCCAGCAGTTCGTACCGGGGTTACGAGCAGTACTTC. It specifies CASSSYRGYEQYF.

This clonotype was seen a few times. V usage is TRBV4-1 and J usage is TRBJ2-1, with D perhaps matching TRBD1 or TRBD2 (5 bases each). The germline V gene has CDR1 MGHRA and CDR2 YSYEKL. This CDR3 comprises 16 residues. V gave up 4 bases and J gave up 9 bases, with 22 bases separating them. The DNA of the CDR3 is TGCGCCAGCAGCCGAAGACCGGGACCTACTGTCAGTGAGCAGTTCTTC. It translates to CASSRRPGPTVSEQFF.

The chain joins TRBV2 to TRBJ2-2, with 12 bases identical to TRBD1. The CDR3 loop spans 16 amino acids. V shed 3 bases and J 7 bases; nucleotides not matched to a gene: 6. Per germline, CDR1 SNHLY and CDR2 FYNNEI. This CDR3 reads CASSDPGTGGGGELFF. CDR3 coding DNA: TGTGCCAGCAGTGATCCCGGGACAGGGGGCGGCGGGGAGCTGTTTTTT.

The chain has TRBV5-4 and TRBJ2-2, with D perhaps assigned TRBD1 or TRBD2 (5 bases each). This CDR3 comprises 16 residues. Germline V gene data show CDR1 as SGHNT and CDR2 as YYREEE (reference sequence). V lost 1 base to trimming and J lost 1 base, with 11 bases between them. The CDR3 region has the DNA TGTGCCAGCAGCTTGAATGGGGGATGGAACACCGGGGAGCTGTTTTTT. It codes for CASSLNGGWNTGELFF.

The rearrangement links TRBV7-2 to TRBJ1-6; possibly TRBD1 for D (5 bases). The CDR3 runs 13 residues. V dropped 5 bases and J dropped 14 bases, with 16 bases sitting between them. The germline V gene encodes CDR1 SGHTA and CDR2 FQGNSA. Here the CDR3 reads CASSMEGYRSLHF. The CDR3 nucleotides read TGTGCCAGCAGCATGGAGGGGTATCGGTCCCTCCACTTT.

The rearrangement uses TRBV12-3 or TRBV12-4 and TRBJ2-7, with a weak D call TRBD2 (7 bases). Trimming took 3 bases from V and 2 from J, leaving 14 bases between them. The CDR3 is 15 amino acids. Here the CDR3 DNA reads TGTGCCAGCAGTTTCCGAGGGGGGGCCGCCTACGAGCAGTACTTC. The encoded protein is CASSFRGGAAYEQYF.

The chain carries TRBV20-1 and TRBJ2-5; possible D gene TRBD1, 7 bases. CDR3 length: 13 amino acids. Germline assignment: CDR1 DFQATT and CDR2 SNEGSKA (reference sequence). Trimming removed 5 bases from V and 4 bases from J, with 14 bases in between. The CDR3 protein is CSAFQGGGETQYF. The DNA of the CDR3 is TGCAGTGCTTTCCAGGGGGGCGGAGAGACCCAGTACTTC.

CDR3 in amino acids: CASSFHPGPVPYEQYF. The CDR3 nucleotides are TGTGCCAGCAGCTTTCACCCGGGACCTGTTCCCTACGAGCAGTACTTC. The chain links TRBV7-2 to TRBJ2-7; either TRBD1 or TRBD2 may fit D (5 bases each). CDR1 and CDR2 (germline): SGHTA, FQGNSA. The V gene lost 3 bases and the J gene lost 2 bases, with 17 bases spanning the gap. The CDR3 sequence is 16 residues long.

The rearrangement uses TRBV12-3 or TRBV12-4 and TRBJ2-3; TRBD1 matches at 10 bases. V lost 5 bases and J lost 2; bases outside the gene matches: 7. This CDR3 region has 16 residues. CDR3 in DNA: TGTGCCAGCAGTGCGACAGGGGGCCCCCCCACAGATACGCAGTATTTT. As protein: CASSATGGPPTDTQYF.

This clonotype came up a few times. The chain employs TRBV12-3 or TRBV12-4 and TRBJ2-2; D remains unclear. There are 14 residues in the CDR3. Between the trimmed V and J ends, which lost 6 bases and 2 bases, there was a span of 10 bases. The CDR3 nucleotides are TGTGCCAGCAGACCAGACGGAAACACCGGGGAGCTGTTTTTT. Amino acid sequence: CASRPDGNTGELFF.

J is TRBJ2-7 and V is TRBV7-2; 8 bases fit TRBD1. Germline V gene sequence: CDR1 SGHTA, CDR2 FQGNSA. V trimming: 5 bases; J trimming: 1 base; junction bases outside the gene matches: 7. This CDR3 contains 15 residues. CDR3 DNA sequence: TGTGCCAGCAGCATCCGGACAGGGATTTCCTACGAGCAGTACTTC. The encoded protein is CASSIRTGISYEQYF.

This clonotype was counted only a few times. J is TRBJ2-7 and V is TRBV7-2, with TRBD1 identical over 7 bases. The CDR3 has 12 amino acids. Germline V gives CDR1 SGHTA, CDR2 FQGNSA. Trimming removed 3 bases from V and 6 bases from J; junction bases left unmatched: 2. CDR3 amino acids: CASSFYRGEQYF. In DNA, the CDR3 is TGTGCCAGCAGCTTCTACAGGGGCGAGCAGTACTTC. Full variable domain (missing parts from reference TRBV7-2 and TRBJ2-7): GAGVSQSPSNKVTEKGKDVELRCDPISGHTALYWYRQSLGQGLEFLIYFQGNSAPDKSGLPSDRFSAERTGGSVSTLTIQRTQQEDSAVYLCASSFYRGEQYFGPGTRLTVT.

This clonotype was observed a handful of times. J is TRBJ1-1 and V is TRBV7-9; D might be TRBD1 (5 bases). The CDR3 is 15 amino acids. CDR1 and CDR2 from the germline V gene are SEHNR and FQNEAQ (reference sequence). Trimming pared 4 bases from V and 3 bases from J, leaving 15 bases between. CDR3 nucleotide sequence: TGTGCCAGCAGCTCTTCTTCAAGAGGGGACACTGAAGCTTTCTTT. Translation: CASSSSSRGDTEAFF.

This rearrangement joins TRBV5-4 to TRBJ2-7, with D perhaps assigned TRBD1 or TRBD2 (5 bases each). This CDR3 is built from 14 residues. Germline V gives CDR1 SGHNT, CDR2 YYREEE (reference sequence). Deletions cut 2 bases from V and 3 bases from J, with 12 bases between. CDR3 sequence: CASSFGTEGYEQYF. The CDR3 region has the DNA TGTGCCAGCAGCTTCGGGACGGAAGGCTACGAGCAGTACTTC.

This clonotype has at least ten counts. The CDR3 coding sequence is TGTGCCAGCAGCCCCGGACGGGAAAAACTGTTTTTT. Amino acids: CASSPGREKLFF. This chain connects TRBV7-2 to TRBJ1-4, with no clear D. CDR1 is SGHTA and CDR2 is FQGNSA in the germline V gene. This CDR3 is built from 12 residues. V shed 5 bases and J shed 8 bases, with 9 bases lying between them.

This chain links TRBV25-1 with TRBJ2-1; 7 bases map to TRBD2. The germline V gene has CDR1 MGHDK and CDR2 SYGVNS. The CDR3 is 13 amino acids. V lost 3 bases and J lost 14; bases outside the gene matches: 10. The CDR3 nucleotides are TGTGCCAGCAGTGAGGGAGGGCGCGGGCGAGAGTTCTTC. It specifies CASSEGGRGREFF.

The chain joins TRBV4-1 to TRBJ2-7; TRBD2 might be the D (6 bases). Germline values: CDR1 MGHRA, CDR2 YSYEKL. The V end lost 6 bases, the J end lost 0 bases, and 21 bases lay between the germline ends. The CDR3 runs 17 residues. The CDR3 reads CASSPLFYKGGSYEQYF. CDR3 DNA: TGCGCCAGCAGTCCGCTTTTCTATAAGGGAGGCTCCTACGAGCAGTACTTC.

This clonotype was found a few times. The chain carries TRBV7-2 and TRBJ2-3; no definite D call. Germline CDR1 reads SGHTA; CDR2 reads FQGNSA. The CDR3 totals 17 residues. V was shortened by 3 bases and J by 2 bases, with 18 bases between the two germline ends. As DNA, the CDR3 is TGTGCCAGCAGCTTGGGCGGCGTGAGGCGATCCACAGATACGCAGTATTTT. It encodes CASSLGGVRRSTDTQYF.

This clonotype was counted only a few times. This chain uses TRBV7-8 with TRBJ1-2; possibly TRBD1 for D (5 bases). The V gene's germline CDR1 is SGHVS and CDR2 FQNEAQ. This CDR3 is built from 15 residues. Trimming removed 5 bases at V and 5 bases at J, with 18 bases between. The CDR3 DNA reads as TGTGCCAGCAGCGCCCGGGACCGAGTTACTTATGGCTACACCTTC. Its protein product is CASSARDRVTYGYTF.

This clonotype has just one count. The chain uses TRBV9 and TRBJ2-5, with D uncertain. The CDR3 has 14 residues. CDR1 is SGDLS, CDR2 YYNGEE, per germline. V gave up 2 bases and J gave up 5 bases, with 13 bases separating them. This chain's CDR3 is CASSVRLRSETQYF. The DNA for the CDR3 is TGTGCCAGCAGCGTGAGGTTACGCTCGGAGACCCAGTACTTC. Filled out from reference TRBV9 and TRBJ2-5, the complete variable domain reads DSGVTQTPKHLITATGQRVTLRCSPRSGDLSVYWYQQSLDQGLQFLIQYYNGEERAKGNILERFSAQQFPDLHSELNLSSLELGDSALYFCASSVRLRSETQYFGPGTRLLVL.